These T cell receptor beta chains were read from a single sample in a study of T cells in localized non-small cell lung cancer. Here immunoSEQ multiplex PCR was the method, and the copy in TCRdb shows in-frame clones only, minus some. This repertoire shows around 4,800 clones, roughly 33% found once; its top ten account for approximately 8%. The material was lung tumor tissue, obtained before any cancer treatment. The receptor source for this set is a female donor older than 55 with stage I lung adenocarcinoma. The conserved cysteine and the conserved F or W are not part of the CDR3 here.

v_gene,len,CDR3aa
TRBV6-8,11,ASGERYNSPLH
TRBV19,11,ATSTNPRDEQY
TRBV19,14,ASSVPSGGAYNEQF
TRBV19,14,ASKTERLSYNSPLH
TRBV11-3,12,ASSFGRPTDTQY
TRBV30,10,AGGGKRAPLH
TRBV5-1,13,ASSSTGLLNTEAF
TRBV10-3,13,AISRPGGLRDEQY
TRBV7-6,12,ASSPDRAYTEAF
TRBV6-8,12,ASSYVYRGNEQY
TRBV6-8,13,ASSVSWQGGYEQY
TRBV19,12,ASKKALTVYGYT
TRBV6-8,11,ASSIGPDSPLH
TRBV11-3,12,ASSFGRANYGYT
TRBV6-8,12,ASSSPGTARGYT
TRBV5-1,12,ASSLVRGVNEQF
TRBV7-5,15,ASSPVGTANFHQPQH
TRBV9,10,ASGLGSNEQF
TRBV13,13,ASSLEGASGNTIY
TRBV30,13,ACSGTSPSGNTIY
TRBV6-8,11,ASSFDRSYEQY
TRBV19,13,ASSLDRAHKETQY
TRBV11-3,13,ASSPLLSGAYEQY
TRBV9,12,ASSRTLGSDTQY
TRBV19,13,ASSIGVRKGETQY
TRBV6-8,11,ATARGREYEQY
TRBV10-2,19,ASSMTHSAGGSPWGSDTQY
TRBV19,17,ASTPSGQRITYSNQPQH
TRBV18,11,ASSPPVTYEQY
TRBV19,13,ASSAPGRTRTEAF
TRBV5-1,15,ASSPGGGATSNQPQH
TRBV28,15,ASSPAGTGVVGNIQY
TRBV6-7,18,ASSEGSLGGRWLSNQPQH
TRBV28,13,ASSLDRGRVQPQH
TRBV29-1,11,SVEVVAGETQY
TRBV30,12,AWGSRGSAMGAF
TRBV18,11,ASSPTGLYGYT
TRBV14,11,ASSGGYNYGYT
TRBV19,17,ASSIDAADHFSGANVLT
TRBV11-3,15,ASSLSPGGVKGYEQY
TRBV11-3,13,ASSLLAGGPVEQF
TRBV11-3,13,ASSLGAGGNTEAF
TRBV30,11,AWSVTGGTEAF
TRBV30,13,AWSVGGGGNQPQH
TRBV5-1,14,ASSPRGDPNTGELF
TRBV7-5,13,ASRGGSDSYNEQF
TRBV5-1,13,ASRDRGPGANVLT
TRBV11-3,12,ASSWGESRREQF
TRBV6-8,12,ASRVDRVRYGYT
TRBV28,12,ASSLWTGNYGYT
TRBV6-8,13,ASSYSGRGAGELF
TRBV9,12,ASSVVGDRGGYT
TRBV12-5,14,ASGLGQGLDNYGYT
TRBV5-1,15,ASKTPSGARSTDTQY